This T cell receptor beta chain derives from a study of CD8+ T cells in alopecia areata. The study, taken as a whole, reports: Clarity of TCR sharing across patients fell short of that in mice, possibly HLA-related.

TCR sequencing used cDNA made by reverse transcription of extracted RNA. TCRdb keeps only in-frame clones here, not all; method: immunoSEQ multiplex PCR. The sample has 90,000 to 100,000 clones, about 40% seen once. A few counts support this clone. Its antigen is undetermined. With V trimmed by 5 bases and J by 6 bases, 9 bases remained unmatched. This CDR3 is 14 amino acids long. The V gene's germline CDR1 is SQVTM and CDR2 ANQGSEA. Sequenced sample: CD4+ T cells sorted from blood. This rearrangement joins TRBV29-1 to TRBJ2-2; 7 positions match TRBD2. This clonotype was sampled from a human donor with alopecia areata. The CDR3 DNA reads TGCAGCGTTCTACAGGCGCGGGGGTCCGGGGAGCTGTTTTTT. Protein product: CSVLQARGSGELFF.